This passage covers 29 T cell receptor beta chains from one sample sequenced in a study of CXCR3-negative and CXCR3-positive naive CD8 T cells. Study-wide findings and caveats: In CXCR3-positive naive cells, the TRB CDR3s were more hydrophobic than in CXCR3-negative naive cells.

The authors made the TRB cDNA libraries by 5' RACE using UMI labels. TCRdb reworked the 5' RACE reads into one entry per CDR3 protein, no DNA. The sample table includes approximately 100,000 distinct CDR3 sequences. Their target antigens are unknown. Sequencing was performed on naive CXCR3+ CD8+ T cells from blood. Subset reported: CD45RO-CCR7+CD27+CD95- naive CD8+ T cells expressing CXCR3 (TNR3+). Receptors originate from a human donor in good health. Some clones in this sample may be carry-over from other donors' samples.

CDR3 in amino acids: CSVRDTHSNQPQHF. This chain links TRBV29-1 with TRBJ1-5; as DNA is missing, the TRBD1 call by TCRdb cannot be tested. The CDR3 runs to 14 residues. Per the germline V gene, CDR1 is SQVTM and CDR2 is ANQGSEA. Combining the CDR3 with reference TRBV29-1 and TRBJ1-5 gives the whole variable domain SAVISQKPSRDICQRGTSLTIQCQVDSQVTMMFWYRQQPGQSLTLIATANQGSEATYESGFVIDKFPISRPNLTFSTLTVSNMSPEDSSIYLCSVRDTHSNQPQHFGDGTRLSIL.

The V gene is TRBV7-2, the J gene TRBJ2-5; the TRBD1 assignment by TCRdb is unverifiable without DNA. The CDR3 spans 13 residues. CDR1 SGHTA and CDR2 FQGNSA come from the germline V gene. This CDR3 reads CASSLDRVETQYF.

The chain carries TRBV20-1 and TRBJ2-1; TCRdb returns TRBD2, unconfirmable since there is no DNA. CDR3 length equals 18 residues. Germline V gene data show CDR1 as DFQATT and CDR2 as SNEGSKA (reference sequence). This chain's CDR3 is CSARDFTTPLSSYNEQFF.

The J gene is TRBJ1-4, the V gene TRBV29-1; the D call from TCRdb, TRBD1, cannot be confirmed without DNA. Germline lookup yields CDR1 SQVTM and CDR2 ANQGSEA. CDR3 length equals 14 residues. CDR3 amino acids: CSVVLTGGVEKLFF. Full variable domain (remainder filled in from reference TRBV29-1 and TRBJ1-4): SAVISQKPSRDICQRGTSLTIQCQVDSQVTMMFWYRQQPGQSLTLIATANQGSEATYESGFVIDKFPISRPNLTFSTLTVSNMSPEDSSIYLCSVVLTGGVEKLFFGSGTQLSVL.

The gene calls are TRBV5-1 and TRBJ2-7; TCRdb's D call, TRBD1, is unchecked because there is no DNA. Germline assignment: CDR1 SGHRS and CDR2 YFSETQ. This CDR3 region has 13 residues. The CDR3: CASSWTGVDEQYF.

The chain is built from TRBV3-1 and TRBJ2-2. Looked up from germline, CDR1 is LGHDT and CDR2 is YNNKEL (reference sequence). The CDR3 spans 15 residues. CDR3 in amino acids: CASSPRRAITGELFF.

This sequence joins TRBV29-1 and TRBJ2-7; TCRdb calls TRBD1, which cannot be checked without DNA. CDR3 size: 14 residues. CDR1 and CDR2 from the germline V gene are SQVTM and ANQGSEA. CDR3 in amino acids: CSVEGGDNVYEQYF.

The chain joins TRBV6-2 or TRBV6-3 to TRBJ2-5; there is no DNA to check the TCRdb D call of TRBD2. This CDR3 region has 15 residues. In germline, CDR1 is MNHEY, CDR2 SVGEGT. This CDR3 reads CASSQATSSWETQYF.

V is TRBV6-4 and J is TRBJ2-2. Germline values: CDR1 MRHNA, CDR2 SNTAGT. The CDR3 is 15 amino acids. The CDR3 here is CASSDNYQNTGELFF.

V is TRBV6-5 and J is TRBJ2-7; TCRdb proposes TRBD1, but this gene call is untestable without DNA. CDR3 length: 14 amino acids. In germline, CDR1 is MNHEY, CDR2 SVGAGI. The chain's CDR3 is CASKGDSSSSEQYF.

This rearrangement joins TRBV6-5 to TRBJ2-1; TCRdb's D call of TRBD2 is untestable without DNA. The CDR3 is 22 amino acids. Germline CDR1 and CDR2: MNHEY and SVGAGI. CDR3 protein: CASSYPSTTGSASGNSYNEQFF.

The V call is TRBV6-5, the J call TRBJ1-2; with no DNA, the TCRdb D assignment of TRBD1 cannot be verified. CDR1 and CDR2 from the germline V gene are MNHEY and SVGAGI. The CDR3 spans 16 residues. CDR3 sequence: CASSLGHPADFYGYTF.

This CDR3 reads CASSLTSSYNEQFF. This chain links TRBV12-3 or TRBV12-4 with TRBJ2-1. There are 14 residues in the CDR3.

V is TRBV15 and J is TRBJ2-7; TCRdb proposes TRBD1, but this gene call is untestable without DNA. Per the germline V gene, CDR1 is LNHNV and CDR2 is YYDKDF (reference sequence). This CDR3 region has 17 residues. The CDR3 sequence is CATSITPRQGLLYEQYF.

The J gene is TRBJ1-1, the V gene TRBV30. The CDR3 loop spans 14 amino acids. Germline CDR1 GTSNPN, CDR2 SVGIG (reference sequence). The CDR3 reads CAWRQGGGNTEAFF.

This chain uses TRBV7-9 with TRBJ1-4. In germline, CDR1 is SEHNR, CDR2 FQNEAQ (reference sequence). CDR3 size: 14 residues. This chain's CDR3 is CASSLGQDAEKLIF.

V gene TRBV7-3 combines with J gene TRBJ1-1; as DNA is missing, the TRBD1 call by TCRdb cannot be tested. Looked up from germline, CDR1 is SGHTA and CDR2 is FQGTGA. CDR3 length: 15 amino acids. The CDR3 spells CASSFTGGMGTEAFF.

The J gene is TRBJ1-1, the V gene TRBV7-2; the D gene TCRdb calls, TRBD1, cannot be checked with no DNA. Germline CDR1 and CDR2: SGHTA and FQGNSA. CDR3 length: 14 residues. The CDR3 is CASRGRGVNTEAFF.

CDR3: CASRPGTGELFF. This chain joins TRBV7-9 and TRBJ2-2. Germline CDR1 and CDR2: SEHNR and FQNEAQ (reference sequence). The CDR3 runs 12 residues.

The CDR3 region is CSVADLPLFYGYTF. The rearrangement joins TRBV29-1 to TRBJ1-2. Per the germline V gene, CDR1 is SQVTM and CDR2 is ANQGSEA. The CDR3 spans 14 residues. Complete variable domain (other parts from reference TRBV29-1 and TRBJ1-2): SAVISQKPSRDICQRGTSLTIQCQVDSQVTMMFWYRQQPGQSLTLIATANQGSEATYESGFVIDKFPISRPNLTFSTLTVSNMSPEDSSIYLCSVADLPLFYGYTFGSGTRLTVV.

The chain couples TRBV6-6 to TRBJ2-7; TCRdb's assignment of TRBD1 cannot be checked, as there is no DNA. The CDR3 extends over 22 amino acids. CDR1 is MNHNY and CDR2 is SVGAGI in the germline V gene (reference sequence). The CDR3 is CASSTSGTAMGGGLTPFNEQYF.

This chain links TRBV7-6 with TRBJ2-7. The V gene's germline CDR1 is SGHVS and CDR2 FNYEAQ. CDR3 length: 14 residues. The CDR3 loop reads CASSLAQSPYEQYF. The full variable domain, its missing parts supplied by reference TRBV7-6 and TRBJ2-7, is GAGVSQSPRYKVTKRGQDVALRCDPISGHVSLYWYRQALGQGPEFLTYFNYEAQQDKSGLPNDRFSAERPEGSISTLTIQRTEQRDSAMYRCASSLAQSPYEQYFGPGTRLTVT.

This chain uses TRBV29-1 with TRBJ2-1; there is no DNA to check the TCRdb D call of TRBD1. Germline CDR1 is SQVTM and CDR2 is ANQGSEA. The CDR3 consists of 15 residues. The CDR3 region is CSVLIGGTSYNEQFF.

J is TRBJ2-7 and V is TRBV19; TCRdb's assignment of TRBD1 cannot be checked, as there is no DNA. The CDR3 has 14 amino acids. CDR1 and CDR2 (germline): LNHDA, SQIVND (reference sequence). CDR3: CASTPPGDSYEQYF.

This sequence joins TRBV10-1 and TRBJ2-1. Germline values: CDR1 WNHNN, CDR2 SYGVQD (reference sequence). There are 12 residues in the CDR3. The CDR3: CASSAIYNEQFF.

The chain combines TRBV7-8 with TRBJ2-7; TCRdb picks TRBD1, but there is no DNA to check that call. CDR1 is SGHVS and CDR2 is FQNEAQ in the germline V gene. The CDR3 consists of 14 residues. CDR3 sequence: CASSFGQGGYEQYF.

The chain uses TRBV29-1 and TRBJ2-1; with no DNA, the TCRdb D assignment of TRBD1 cannot be verified. This CDR3 has 13 amino acids. Per germline, CDR1 SQVTM and CDR2 ANQGSEA. CDR3 in amino acids: CSVVTGQGNEQFF.

The chain recombines TRBV29-1 with TRBJ2-5; with no DNA, the TCRdb D assignment of TRBD2 cannot be verified. The CDR3 extends over 15 amino acids. Germline CDR1 reads SQVTM; CDR2 reads ANQGSEA. CDR3 amino acids: CSVGVGETHPETQYF.

V and J are TRBV10-3 and TRBJ2-5. Looked up from germline, CDR1 is ENHRY and CDR2 is SYGVKD. The CDR3 is 13 amino acids. CDR3 region: CAISEEVWETQYF.